The 24 T cell receptor beta chains listed next were all sequenced from one sample in a study of technical replicates of blood from several donors. Measured with immunoSEQ multiplex PCR; TCRdb has only the in-frame clones, and not every one. The table shows 70,000 to 85,000 clones, with more than 90% occurring only once. The sample consisted of T cells isolated from PBMCs. The receptor set was obtained from a human donor in good health.

The chain is built from TRBV5-1 and TRBJ2-2, with 7 bases fitting TRBD1. V dropped 0 bases and J dropped 5; count of bases not matched to a gene: 1. This CDR3 is 14 amino acids long. The germline CDR1 and CDR2 sequences are SGHRS and YFSETQ. The CDR3, as DNA: TGCGCCAGCAGCTTGGAGGGGGCGACCGGGGAGCTGTTTTTT. It codes for CASSLEGATGELFF.

The chain recombines TRBV5-5 with TRBJ2-7; 9 bases are a match to TRBD1. Trimming took 5 bases from V and 6 from J; bases not matched to a gene: 9. There are 14 residues in the CDR3. The germline V gene has CDR1 SGHKS and CDR2 YYEKEE (reference sequence). The CDR3 is CASSFGTGNAEQYF. The CDR3 DNA is TGTGCCAGCAGTTTTGGGACAGGGAACGCCGAGCAGTACTTC.

The chain carries TRBV7-2 and TRBJ1-4; tentatively, D is TRBD1 (5 bases). This CDR3 is 15 amino acids long. The germline V gene encodes CDR1 SGHTA and CDR2 FQGNSA. V lost 1 base and J lost 7, with 13 bases in between. CDR3 residues: CASSLVPIRVEKLFF. In DNA form, the CDR3 reads TGTGCCAGCAGCTTAGTCCCGATCAGGGTTGAAAAACTGTTTTTT.

CDR3 sequence reads: CASSYRARDGYTF. CDR3 DNA sequence: TGTGCCAGCAGTTACCGGGCGCGGGATGGCTACACCTTC. This sequence joins TRBV6-5 and TRBJ1-2; D remains ambiguous. The length of the CDR3 is 13 residues. Germline CDR1 and CDR2: MNHEY and SVGAGI. V shed 2 bases and J shed 6 bases, with 10 bases lying between them.

The chain carries TRBV21-1 and TRBJ1-5. TRBV21-1 is listed as a pseudogene. The CDR3 runs to 15 residues. In nucleotides, the CDR3 is TGTGCCAGCAGCAAAGGGGAGAGGAGCAATCAGCCCCAGCATTTT. It translates to CASSKGERSNQPQHF.

CDR3 in amino acids: CASSPDRGYEKLFF. Written as DNA, the CDR3 is TGTGCCAGCAGCCCGGACAGGGGGTATGAAAAACTGTTTTTT. This chain links TRBV5-4 with TRBJ1-4; TRBD1 matches at 10 bases. The germline V gene has CDR1 SGHNT and CDR2 YYREEE (reference sequence). V shed 4 bases, J shed 6 bases, and the junction held 3 bases outside the gene matches. CDR3 length equals 14 residues. Full variable domain (missing parts from reference TRBV5-4 and TRBJ1-4): ETGVTQSPTHLIKTRGQQVTLRCSSQSGHNTVSWYQQALGQGPQFIFQYYREEENGRGNFPPRFSGLQFPNYSSELNVNALELDDSALYLCASSPDRGYEKLFFGSGTQLSVL.

The chain couples TRBV2 to TRBJ1-1; D gene uncertain. The ends were cut back, 0 bases at V and 5 bases at J, with 7 bases in the middle. CDR3 length: 13 residues. Germline V gives CDR1 SNHLY, CDR2 FYNNEI. CDR3 loop: CASSEASATEAFF. The CDR3 DNA is TGTGCCAGCAGTGAAGCTTCAGCGACTGAAGCTTTCTTT.

As for this clone: One end of the junction fails to match germline, which may point to a read error. The J gene is TRBJ2-5, the V gene TRBV7-7, with D tentatively TRBD1 (6 bases). The length of the CDR3 is 14 residues. The germline gives CDR1 SSHAT, CDR2 FNYEAQ (reference sequence). In nucleotides, the CDR3 is TGTGCTAGCAGCTTAAGGCAGGGGCAAGAGACCCAGTACTTC. Translation: CASSLRQGQETQYF.

V gene TRBV2 combines with J gene TRBJ2-1; possibly TRBD1 for D (6 bases). V was shortened by 6 bases and J by 4 bases, with 10 bases between the two germline ends. Looked up from germline, CDR1 is SNHLY and CDR2 is FYNNEI. This CDR3 is 13 amino acids long. The CDR3 reads CASRLTGYNEQFF. In nucleotides, the CDR3 is TGTGCCAGCAGGCTGACAGGATACAATGAGCAGTTCTTC.

The CDR3 spells CASRGTGDGYTF. The CDR3 bases are TGTGCCAGCAGAGGTACGGGAGATGGCTACACCTTC. The chain couples TRBV7-9 to TRBJ1-2; D is unresolved. This CDR3 spans 12 amino acids. Germline CDR1 SEHNR, CDR2 FQNEAQ (reference sequence). The ends were cut back, 6 bases at V and 6 bases at J, with 11 bases in the middle.

CDR3 sequence (DNA): TGTGCCTGGAGTGTGAATATAGGGGCGAGGACTGAAGCTTTCTTT. The encoded protein is CAWSVNIGARTEAFF. The chain uses TRBV30 and TRBJ1-1, with D possibly matching TRBD1 (5 bases). This CDR3 contains 15 residues. V shed 0 bases and J shed 5 bases, with 16 bases lying between them. Germline assignment: CDR1 GTSNPN and CDR2 SVGIG (reference sequence).

The chain carries TRBV29-1 and TRBJ1-3, with 7 bases fitting TRBD1. The CDR3 runs to 13 residues. Per germline, CDR1 SQVTM and CDR2 ANQGSEA. V lost 6 bases and J lost 5; bases outside the gene matches: 7. In DNA form, the CDR3 reads TGCAGCGTCGAGGACAGGACAAGAAACACCATATATTTT. It encodes CSVEDRTRNTIYF.

This clone appeared a single time. The V and J genes are TRBV10-3 and TRBJ1-1; no clear D gene. Between the trimmed V and J ends, which lost 7 bases and 0 bases, there was a span of 9 bases. From germline, CDR1 is ENHRY and CDR2 SYGVKD. The CDR3 runs to 13 residues. CDR3 region: CAITVNMNTEAFF. CDR3 nucleotides: TGTGCCATCACCGTCAACATGAACACTGAAGCTTTCTTT.

This clone was picked up one time. This rearrangement joins TRBV30 to TRBJ2-7; 12 bases fit TRBD2. Trimming cost V 5 bases and J 1 base; bases outside gene matches: 6. CDR3 length: 15 residues. Looked up from germline, CDR1 is GTSNPN and CDR2 is SVGIG (reference sequence). The CDR3: CAWGGLAGLSYEQYF. DNA of the CDR3: TGTGCCTGGGGTGGACTAGCGGGATTATCCTACGAGCAGTACTTC.

The V call is TRBV23-1, the J call TRBJ2-1, with D perhaps TRBD1 (5 bases). TRBV23-1 qualifies as an ORF whose function is uncertain. Trimming took 0 bases from V and 15 from J, leaving 15 bases between them. This CDR3 is 13 amino acids long. The CDR3, as DNA: TGCGCCAGCAGTCAATCCAGGGCGACATATCGGTTCTTC. It encodes CASSQSRATYRFF.

The sample holds many counts of this clone. The chain links TRBV7-8 to TRBJ2-7; the match to TRBD2 covers 11 bases. CDR1 is SGHVS, CDR2 FQNEAQ, per germline. The CDR3 is made up of 15 amino acids. Losses at the gene ends were 5 bases for V and 2 bases for J; bases not matched to a gene: 5. Here the CDR3 reads CASSVGLAVTYEQYF. The CDR3 DNA sequence: TGTGCCAGCAGCGTGGGACTAGCGGTGACCTACGAGCAGTACTTC.

V gene TRBV5-1 combines with J gene TRBJ2-5; 11 bases agree with TRBD2. CDR1 SGHRS and CDR2 YFSETQ come from the germline V gene. This CDR3 has 16 amino acids. With V trimmed by 0 bases and J by 1 base, 2 bases remained unmatched. In DNA form, the CDR3 reads TGCGCCAGCAGCTTGGCCGGGACTAGCGGCCAAGAGACCCAGTACTTC. It encodes CASSLAGTSGQETQYF. The whole variable domain, remainder taken from reference TRBV5-1 and TRBJ2-5, is KAGVTQTPRYLIKTRGQQVTLSCSPISGHRSVSWYQQTPGQGLQFLFEYFSETQRNKGNFPGRFSGRQFSNSRSEMNVSTLELGDSALYLCASSLAGTSGQETQYFGPGTRLLVL.

The chain uses TRBV11-2 and TRBJ2-7, with TRBD2 identical over 9 bases. This CDR3 is 16 amino acids long. Germline V gives CDR1 SGHAT, CDR2 FQNNGV. The ends lost 0 bases at V and 5 bases at J; junction bases unmatched: 8. The CDR3 DNA is TGTGCCAGCAGCTTAGAGGGTTTAGCGGGAGTGGACGAGCAGTACTTC. Translated: CASSLEGLAGVDEQYF.

The genes are TRBV14 and TRBJ2-7; 8 bases match TRBD2. V was clipped by 3 bases and J by 5 bases; unmatched bases: 9. The CDR3 is 15 residues long. CDR1 is SGHDN, CDR2 FVKESK, per germline. CDR3 nucleotides: TGTGCCAGCAGCCAGTTGCGGGAGGTCCCCCACGAGCAGTACTTC. It translates to CASSQLREVPHEQYF.

This chain uses TRBV30 with TRBJ2-7; D is unclear. The CDR3 sequence is 17 residues long. In germline, CDR1 is GTSNPN, CDR2 SVGIG (reference sequence). Trimming took 1 base from V and 3 from J, leaving 22 bases between them. The CDR3 loop reads CAWSDPETGDADYEQYF. The CDR3 DNA reads TGTGCCTGGAGTGACCCAGAGACTGGTGACGCGGACTACGAGCAGTACTTC.

This clone occurred once. The J gene is TRBJ2-7, the V gene TRBV27, with D tentatively TRBD2 (5 bases). This CDR3 contains 13 residues. The V gene lost 5 bases and the J gene lost 2 bases, with 10 bases spanning the gap. Germline CDR1 and CDR2: MNHEY and SMNVEV (reference sequence). CDR3 protein: CASSMEVAYEQYF. The CDR3 DNA sequence: TGTGCCAGCAGTATGGAGGTAGCCTACGAGCAGTACTTC.

This chain connects TRBV28 to TRBJ1-2, with D possibly TRBD1 on 6 matching bases. CDR1 and CDR2 from the germline V gene are MDHEN and SYDVKM. This CDR3 is built from 13 residues. The V end lost 5 bases, the J end lost 8 bases, and 15 bases lay between the germline ends. This CDR3 reads CASSPDSGEGYTF. CDR3 DNA: TGTGCCAGCAGTCCGGACTCAGGGGAAGGCTACACCTTC.

The V gene is TRBV27, the J gene TRBJ1-5, with 8 bases that match TRBD1. The CDR3 covers 15 residues. Per the germline V gene, CDR1 is MNHEY and CDR2 is SMNVEV (reference sequence). J was trimmed by 6 bases and V by 3 bases; bases with no gene match: 7. The CDR3 sequence is CASSFTGRGPQPQHF. The CDR3 nucleotides read TGTGCCAGCAGTTTCACGGGCAGGGGGCCTCAGCCCCAGCATTTT.

This sequence joins TRBV29-1 and TRBJ2-7; tentatively, D is TRBD2 (6 bases). CDR3 length: 13 amino acids. In germline, CDR1 is SQVTM, CDR2 ANQGSEA. Trimming left V 1 base short and J 3 bases short, with 10 bases between. The CDR3 DNA reads TGCAGCGTTGAAGTCGGGAGAGGCTACGAGCAGTACTTC. Translating it yields CSVEVGRGYEQYF.